This record concerns one T cell receptor beta chain sequence. These data belong to a study of cytomegalovirus exposure and HLA in healthy donors. Some clones are missing from TCRdb's copy, which holds only in-frame ones; the method was immunoSEQ multiplex PCR. The sample lists over 200,000 clones, roughly 88% occurring once. This TCR derives from a woman aged 18-30 years in good health and CMV-seronegative. Sequenced sample: PBMCs.

This chain's CDR3 is CASIKSYEQYF. The CDR3 DNA sequence: TGTGCCAGCATTAAGAGCTACGAGCAGTACTTC. The chain combines TRBV6-1 with TRBJ2-7; unclear D gene. The CDR3 totals 11 residues. V dropped 7 bases and J dropped 3 bases, with 7 bases sitting between them. Looked up from germline, CDR1 is MNHNS and CDR2 is SASEGT.